Only one count was recorded for the clone carrying this T cell receptor (beta chain). The assay was immunoSEQ multiplex PCR, and TCRdb's table has in-frame clones only and misses some. The data show tens of thousands of clones, with 95% to 98% seen just once and approximately 0.2% held by the top ten. This record belongs to a study of technical replicates of blood from a handful of donors. This TCR came from a human donor in good health. Sequencing was done on a sample of T cells isolated from PBMCs.

CDR3 sequence reads: CASSFWTSWYTGELFF. The DNA for the CDR3 is TGTGCCAGCAGTTTTTGGACTAGCTGGTACACCGGGGAGCTGTTTTTT. The chain has TRBV6-5 and TRBJ2-2; 8 bases agree with TRBD2. V was clipped by 4 bases and J by 3 bases; unmatched bases: 7. Germline-derived CDR1 and CDR2 are MNHEY and SVGAGI. This CDR3 is built from 16 residues.